One and the same sample provided the 17 T cell receptor beta chains below, sequenced in a study of beta chain features in type 1 diabetes. Since all of the isolated RNA was reverse transcribed, expressed TCRB transcripts were what got sequenced. Profiling relied on immunoSEQ multiplex PCR, and the TCRdb table lists in-frame clones only, not all of them. The sample carries under 950,000 clones, 15% to 20% recorded once. Sequenced sample: naive CD4+ T cells from blood. Receptors originate from a woman between 18 and 29 years old in good health.

This clone was counted between two and nine times. The V and J genes are TRBV29-1 and TRBJ1-2; D not resolved. The germline V gene encodes CDR1 SQVTM and CDR2 ANQGSEA. The V end was cut by 5 bases, the J end by 8 bases, with 15 bases between. The CDR3 has 12 residues. Here the CDR3 reads CSVSRHKDGYTF. The CDR3 DNA is TGCAGCGTTTCACGACACAAGGACGGCTACACCTTC.

Turning to this clone: This CDR3 is also generated by other DNA sequences in the sample. The gene calls are TRBV6-5 and TRBJ2-1; D may match TRBD1 or TRBD2 (5 bases each). Looked up from germline, CDR1 is MNHEY and CDR2 is SVGAGI. This CDR3 spans 14 amino acids. The V gene lost 2 bases and the J gene lost 0 bases, with 5 bases spanning the gap. The CDR3 nucleotides are TGTGCCAGCAGTTACGGGACCTCCTACAATGAGCAGTTCTTC. This translates into CASSYGTSYNEQFF.

The chain carries TRBV28 and TRBJ2-5; D possibly matches TRBD1 or TRBD2 (7 bases each). V lost 3 bases to trimming and J lost 0 bases, with 14 bases between them. The CDR3 extends over 16 amino acids. Per the germline V gene, CDR1 is MDHEN and CDR2 is SYDVKM. The CDR3 here is CASSLGGTANQETQYF. CDR3 nucleotide sequence: TGTGCCAGCAGTTTGGGAGGGACAGCGAACCAAGAGACCCAGTACTTC.

This clone has just a few counts. The chain joins TRBV5-4 to TRBJ2-2; tentatively, D is TRBD2 (6 bases). Germline CDR1 reads SGHNT; CDR2 reads YYREEE (reference sequence). Trimming pared 0 bases from V and 2 bases from J, leaving 11 bases between. The CDR3 is 16 amino acids. The CDR3 reads CASSLGAGLNTGELFF. In DNA, the CDR3 is TGTGCCAGCAGCTTGGGAGCGGGCCTAAACACCGGGGAGCTGTTTTTT. Based on the CDR3 plus reference TRBV5-4 and TRBJ2-2, the full variable domain is ETGVTQSPTHLIKTRGQQVTLRCSSQSGHNTVSWYQQALGQGPQFIFQYYREEENGRGNFPPRFSGLQFPNYSSELNVNALELDDSALYLCASSLGAGLNTGELFFGEGSRLTVL.

J is TRBJ2-1 and V is TRBV7-3; possible D gene TRBD1, 6 bases. This CDR3 has 16 residues. Germline CDR1 is SGHTA and CDR2 is FQGTGA. Deletions cut 3 bases from V and 0 bases from J, with 12 bases between. The CDR3, as DNA: TGTGCCAGCAGCTTGGGACATCAGAGCTCCTACAATGAGCAGTTCTTC. Amino acid sequence: CASSLGHQSSYNEQFF.

The table lists this clone with a few counts. V and J are TRBV7-9 and TRBJ2-1, with 8 bases identical to TRBD2. CDR1 is SEHNR and CDR2 is FQNEAQ in the germline V gene (reference sequence). V shed 5 bases and J 6 bases; nucleotides not matched to a gene: 9. This CDR3 is built from 15 residues. The CDR3 bases are TGTGCCAGCAGCACAACGGGAGGGCCTGGCAATGAGCAGTTCTTC. Translated: CASSTTGGPGNEQFF.

The genes are TRBV5-6 and TRBJ2-5; D is uncertain. Germline assignment: CDR1 SGHDT and CDR2 YYEEEE. This CDR3 is built from 14 residues. V was shortened by 2 bases and J by 3 bases, with 11 bases between the two germline ends. This chain's CDR3 is CASSFYALEETQYF. In DNA form, the CDR3 reads TGTGCCAGCAGCTTTTATGCGCTCGAAGAGACCCAGTACTTC.

The V and J genes are TRBV6-1 and TRBJ2-2; TRBD1 or TRBD2 may be the D gene (5 bases each). This CDR3 spans 13 amino acids. V lost 7 bases, J lost 4 bases, and 10 bases lay in between. Germline CDR1 MNHNS, CDR2 SASEGT. The CDR3 loop is CASKGTITGELFF. In DNA, the CDR3 is TGTGCCAGCAAGGGGACGATCACCGGGGAGCTGTTTTTT.

With regard to this clone: The sample has other DNA sequences that encode this CDR3 too. The CDR3 bases are TGTGCCAGCAGCTTATCCTTGGGTAACACCATATATTTT. Translating gives CASSLSLGNTIYF. This chain links TRBV7-2 with TRBJ1-3; D not certain. CDR3 length: 13 residues. The germline CDR1 and CDR2 sequences are SGHTA and FQGNSA. Trimming removed 2 bases from V and 7 bases from J, with 9 bases in between.

There are a few counts of this clone. The J gene is TRBJ1-2, the V gene TRBV20-1; 7 nucleotides match TRBD1. Germline V gene data show CDR1 as DFQATT and CDR2 as SNEGSKA (reference sequence). The CDR3 has 11 residues. Losses at the gene ends were 5 bases for V and 10 bases for J; bases not matched to a gene: 7. The chain's CDR3 is CSAYTTGLYTF. For the CDR3, the DNA is TGCAGTGCTTACACGACAGGGCTCTACACCTTC.

This clone was seen more than once but under ten times. The chain has TRBV4-1 and TRBJ2-1; D is uncertain. V was clipped by 1 base and J by 3 bases, with 7 bases between them. There are 14 residues in the CDR3. The germline gives CDR1 MGHRA, CDR2 YSYEKL. For the CDR3, the DNA is TGCGCCAGCAGCCAAGCTGGGGTCTACAATGAGCAGTTCTTC. Translation: CASSQAGVYNEQFF.

Worth noting for this clone: The same CDR3 can be traced to other DNA sequences in this sample. This sequence joins TRBV5-1 and TRBJ2-7, with 12 bases matching TRBD2. Germline CDR1 and CDR2: SGHRS and YFSETQ. V lost 5 bases to trimming and J lost 3 bases; unmatched junction nucleotides: 3. This CDR3 is 14 amino acids long. The CDR3 sequence is CASSLLAGGYEQYF. CDR3 nucleotide sequence: TGCGCCAGCAGTTTACTAGCGGGGGGCTACGAGCAGTACTTC.

This clone has just a few counts. V usage is TRBV4-2 and J usage is TRBJ1-5; D is unresolved. Trimming removed 0 bases at V and 7 bases at J, with 19 bases between. Germline V gene data show CDR1 as LGHNA and CDR2 as YNFKEQ. The CDR3 has 17 residues. The DNA of the CDR3 is TGTGCCAGCAGCCAAGATACATCACGGACCCTCGGGCAGCCCCAGCATTTT. Translating gives CASSQDTSRTLGQPQHF.

V is TRBV7-2 and J is TRBJ1-1; D not certain. Between the trimmed V and J ends, which lost 3 bases and 1 base, there was a span of 12 bases. Germline lookup yields CDR1 SGHTA and CDR2 FQGNSA. The CDR3 covers 15 residues. The CDR3 DNA sequence: TGTGCCAGCAGCTTCCAACCGTTAGAGAACACTGAAGCTTTCTTT. It encodes CASSFQPLENTEAFF.

The chain is built from TRBV28 and TRBJ1-1; 7 positions agree with TRBD1. V lost 4 bases to trimming and J lost 2 bases; unmatched junction nucleotides: 7. The germline gives CDR1 MDHEN, CDR2 SYDVKM. The CDR3 spans 15 residues. The CDR3 DNA is TGTGCCAGCAGTTCAGGGGGTCGAGATAACACTGAAGCTTTCTTT. This encodes CASSSGGRDNTEAFF.

Only a few counts were recorded for this clone. The V gene is TRBV21-1, the J gene TRBJ2-7; the tabulated D call, TRBD1, remains unverified against the DNA. TRBV21-1 is tagged as a pseudogene. There are 15 residues in the CDR3. In DNA form, the CDR3 reads TGTGCCAGCAGCGAAGGGACAGAATTTTCCTACGAGCAGTACTTC. The encoded protein is CASSEGTEFSYEQYF.

This clone was recorded a few times. The chain recombines TRBV13 with TRBJ2-1, with 13 bases lining up with TRBD2. The CDR3 is 16 amino acids. Germline CDR1 reads PRHDT; CDR2 reads FYEKMQ (reference sequence). V lost 2 bases to trimming and J lost 7 bases; unmatched junction nucleotides: 5. The CDR3 nucleotides are TGTGCCAGCAGCTTAATTGGACTAGCGGGAGTAAATGAGCAGTTCTTC. It specifies CASSLIGLAGVNEQFF.